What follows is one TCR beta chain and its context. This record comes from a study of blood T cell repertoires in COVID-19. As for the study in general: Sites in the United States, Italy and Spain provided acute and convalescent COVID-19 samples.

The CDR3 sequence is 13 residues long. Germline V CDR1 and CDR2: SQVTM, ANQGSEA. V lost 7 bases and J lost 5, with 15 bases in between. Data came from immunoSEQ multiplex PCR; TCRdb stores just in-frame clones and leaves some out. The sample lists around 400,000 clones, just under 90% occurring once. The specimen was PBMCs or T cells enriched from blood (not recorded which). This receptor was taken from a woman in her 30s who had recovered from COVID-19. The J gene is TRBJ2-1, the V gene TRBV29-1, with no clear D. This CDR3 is CSARGYGDNEQFF. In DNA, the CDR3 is TGCAGCGCTAGAGGCTACGGAGACAATGAGCAGTTCTTC.